The sequence of this T cell receptor (beta chain) was determined in a study of neurological immune-mediated disorders. MiXCR, run by TCRdb on the 5' RACE reads, gives a single entry per CDR3 protein. The repertoire has approximately 40,000 distinct CDR3 sequences, 9% to 12% of them found once; the top ten carry 5.5% to 7%. Germline V lookup: CDR1 SEHNR, CDR2 FQNEAQ (reference sequence). The CDR3 has 16 residues. Trimming stripped 4 bases from V and 1 base from J, with 16 bases between. This clonotype was observed at least ten times. The V gene is TRBV7-9, the J gene TRBJ1-2; no clear D gene. This receptor was taken from a woman aged 25 to 39 with HTLV-1-associated myelopathy (HAM/TSP). Sample: PBMCs. The CDR3 DNA sequence: TGTGCCAGCAGCTCCAAGAGGACGGACCTTAACTATGGCTACACCTTC. Translated, it gives CASSSKRTDLNYGYTF.